The 6 T cell receptor beta chains given below trace back to one sample, sequenced in a study of T-cell memory formation after mild COVID-19. TCRdb re-derived calls from the 5' RACE reads in MiXCR, one entry per CDR3 protein. In the table there are over 450,000 distinct CDR3 sequences, roughly 20% of which are singletons. The sequenced sample was PBMCs or a T cell subset sorted from them (not recorded which). These receptors originate from an adult woman who had mild COVID-19 (a few samples of this study predate the infection). Cell type and time point are not known.

This clonotype was counted many times. The chain couples TRBV29-1 to TRBJ1-1; D gene ambiguous. The CDR3 consists of 11 residues. V lost 6 bases, J lost 1 base, and 6 bases lay in between. Looked up from germline, CDR1 is SQVTM and CDR2 is ANQGSEA. The CDR3 sequence is CSVESNTEAFF. The DNA for the CDR3 is TGCAGCGTAGAGTCGAACACTGAAGCTTTCTTT.

This chain connects TRBV21-1 to TRBJ2-5; TRBD1, as called in the table, went unchecked against the DNA. TRBV21-1 is designated a pseudogene. The CDR3 is 16 residues long. CDR3 residues: CASSPQGRALQETQYF. In DNA, the CDR3 is TGTGCCAGCAGCCCCCAGGGACGCGCGTTACAAGAGACCCAGTACTTC.

The chain carries TRBV4-2 and TRBJ1-1, with D hard to call. Germline V gene data show CDR1 as LGHNA and CDR2 as YNFKEQ. The CDR3 extends over 17 amino acids. V was cut by 0 bases and J by 0 bases, with 14 bases left in between. The CDR3 nucleotides read TGTGCCAGCAGCCAAGATCTCGGTGGAGGGTTGAACACTGAAGCTTTCTTT. This sequence encodes CASSQDLGGGLNTEAFF.

This clonotype was recorded a few times. The chain combines TRBV4-2 with TRBJ2-7; 13 bases map to TRBD2. J was trimmed by 3 bases and V by 2 bases; bases with no gene match: 7. Germline loops: CDR1 LGHNA, CDR2 YNFKEQ. The CDR3 is 17 residues long. CDR3: CASSQQMGLAGSYEQYF. CDR3 DNA: TGTGCCAGCAGCCAACAAATGGGACTAGCGGGGAGCTACGAGCAGTACTTC.

This clonotype turned up a few times. The CDR3 spells CASSPSLVEETQYF. The DNA for the CDR3 is TGTGCCAGCAGCCCGAGTTTGGTGGAGGAGACCCAGTACTTC. V and J are TRBV7-6 and TRBJ2-5; no definite D call. Trimming removed 5 bases at V and 5 bases at J, with 15 bases between. The CDR3 runs 14 residues. Per the germline V gene, CDR1 is SGHVS and CDR2 is FNYEAQ.

A word on this clonotype: The junction departs from the called germline gene at one end, perhaps through a read error. The rearrangement links TRBV6-1 to TRBJ2-2, with 9 nucleotides matching TRBD1. Germline assignment: CDR1 MNHNS and CDR2 SASEGT. This CDR3 has 17 residues. For the CDR3, the DNA is TGTGCCAGCAGTGAACTGTTTCAAGGGACAGGGAACGGGGATCTGTTTTTT. Its translation: CASSELFQGTGNGDLFF.